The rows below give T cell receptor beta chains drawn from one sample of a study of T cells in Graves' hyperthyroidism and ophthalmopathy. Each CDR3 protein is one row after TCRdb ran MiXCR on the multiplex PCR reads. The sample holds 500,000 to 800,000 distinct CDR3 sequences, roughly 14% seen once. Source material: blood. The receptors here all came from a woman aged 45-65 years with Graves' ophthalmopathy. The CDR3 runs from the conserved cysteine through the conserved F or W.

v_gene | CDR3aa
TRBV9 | CASSVGEYQYTQYF
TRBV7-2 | CASSSDRSEQYF
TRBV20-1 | CSARRRQGIWSNQPQHF
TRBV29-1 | CSVERGQGGNEQYF
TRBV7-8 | CASSRRDRVQAFF
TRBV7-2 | CASNLPTGVNYGYTF
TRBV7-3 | CASSHDRVGEQFF
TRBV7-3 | CASSSNGENSPLHF
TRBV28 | CASSPHVGAGRQPQHF
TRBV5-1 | CASSYPTGHDEQYF
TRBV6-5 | CASSYRGTVVAEAFF
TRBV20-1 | CSARDKRLRDRGLEPYEQYF
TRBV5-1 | CASSLGDRGPPSSYNEQFF
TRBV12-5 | CASGLGADWRDTQYF
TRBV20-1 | CSAIGTVKSNTEAFF
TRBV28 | CASSLPGRSGPQHF
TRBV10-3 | CAISGLPRAYEQYF
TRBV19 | CASSPGAAQYF
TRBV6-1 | CASSHGVSNQPQHF
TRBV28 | CASSLLQGISGNTIYF
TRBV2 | CASSDKLISKNIQYF
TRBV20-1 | CSASSSVRRDSGNTIYF
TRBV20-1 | CSARQASGLYEQYF
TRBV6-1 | CASRPPGDKNIQYF
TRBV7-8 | CASSPAGGGYTF
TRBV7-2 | CASSPRQGLGTGELFF
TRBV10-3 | CAAGKRDSGTQYF
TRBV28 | CASSPENQPQHF
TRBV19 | CASSTQGSKNNEQFF
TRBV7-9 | CASSPGQVVTDTQYF
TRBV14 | CASSQVRTANTGELFF
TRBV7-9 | CASSLWSRRRGYGYTF
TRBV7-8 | CASSLENYEQYF
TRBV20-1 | CSARALLANTEAFF
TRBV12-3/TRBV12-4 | CASSATGGHYGYTF
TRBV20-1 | CSARDLGLAGATAYNEQSF
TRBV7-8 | CASSLGTGLIKPQHF
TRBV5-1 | CASSLAGTSGQNEQFF